This T cell receptor (beta chain) was sequenced for a study of blood T cells in healthy people across ages. Trimming removed 6 bases at V and 1 base at J, with 13 bases between. Germline values: CDR1 SEHNR, CDR2 FQNEAQ (reference sequence). CDR3 size: 14 residues. This clonotype was counted at least ten times. A second PCR of 7 to 11 cycles used a sample-barcoded 5' primer and a J-beta primer mix. TCRdb fed the 5' RACE reads into MiXCR, producing one record per CDR3 protein. The sample has around 1.7 million distinct CDR3 sequences, roughly 30% seen once; the top ten hold 6.5% to 8.5%. The origin of this receptor is a woman younger than 45 in good health. The sample consisted of blood. This chain links TRBV7-9 with TRBJ2-7; no definite D call. Here the CDR3 reads CASSFAHTSYEQYF. The CDR3, as DNA: TGTGCCAGCAGTTTTGCGCACACTTCCTACGAGCAGTACTTC.